Following are 3 T cell receptor beta chains from one sample sequenced in a study of T-cell memory formation after mild COVID-19. MiXCR was run by TCRdb on the 5' RACE reads, yielding one entry per CDR3 protein. Among approximately 290,000 distinct CDR3 sequences listed, about 16% were seen once. The sequenced material came from PBMCs or a T cell subset sorted from them (not recorded which). The origin of the receptors is a man in his late teens or twenties who had mild COVID-19 (a few samples of this study predate the infection). Cell type and time point are not known.

The rearrangement links TRBV20-1 to TRBJ2-3; TRBD2 agrees at 7 bases. Trimming took 3 bases from V and 5 from J; bases not matched to a gene: 2. The CDR3 consists of 12 residues. CDR1 and CDR2 from the germline V gene are DFQATT and SNEGSKA (reference sequence). CDR3 region: CSASGGRDTQYF. CDR3 nucleotide sequence: TGCAGTGCTAGCGGGGGGAGAGATACGCAGTATTTT.

This clonotype was seen a few times. The V and J genes are TRBV6-2 or TRBV6-3 and TRBJ1-2; 9 nucleotides match TRBD1. Trimming cost V 6 bases and J 8 bases; bases outside gene matches: 13. CDR3 length: 15 residues. Germline V gene sequence: CDR1 MNHEY, CDR2 SVGEGT. This CDR3 is CASSALGQGFLGYTF. For the CDR3, the DNA is TGTGCCAGCAGCGCCCTGGGACAGGGCTTCTTGGGCTACACCTTC.

This clonotype was seen more than once but under ten times. The V call is TRBV25-1, the J call TRBJ1-1; D unresolved. V gave up 6 bases and J gave up 6 bases, with 14 bases separating them. The CDR3 is 13 residues long. Germline V lookup: CDR1 MGHDK, CDR2 SYGVNS. The CDR3 is CASRDQVRAEAFF. CDR3 DNA sequence: TGTGCCAGCAGGGACCAGGTGAGGGCTGAAGCTTTCTTT. Drawing the rest from reference TRBV25-1 and TRBJ1-1, the complete variable domain is EADIYQTPRYLVIGTGKKITLECSQTMGHDKMYWYQQDPGMELHLIHYSYGVNSTEKGDLSSESTVSRIRTEHFPLTLESARPSHTSQYLCASRDQVRAEAFFGQGTRLTVV.